The T cell receptor beta chain under discussion was sequenced for a study of CXCR3-negative and CXCR3-positive naive CD8 T cells. In the study overall: With about 1.5 +/- 0.3 million reads per library, the TRB reads numbered some 130 million in total.

The study's findings and limits: CXCR3-positive naive cells carried more hydrophobic TRB CDR3s than CXCR3-negative naive cells did.

Sorts that each held more than 250,000 cells were run in triplicate for every CD8+ T cell subset. Comments on this clonotype: Its specificity is not known.

UMI-labeled TRB cDNA libraries were prepared by 5' RACE. With the 5' RACE reads reprocessed, TCRdb shows one record per CDR3 protein and no DNA. The table lists 150,000 to 180,000 distinct CDR3 sequences, with nearly 0.5% in the top ten. The CDR3 has 15 residues. The V gene's germline CDR1 is SEHNR and CDR2 FQNEAQ (reference sequence). The sequenced sample consisted of naive CXCR3+ CD8+ T cells from blood. This sample's subset: CD45RO-CCR7+CD27+CD95- naive CD8+ T cells expressing CXCR3 (TNR3+). The TCR sequence derives from a human donor in good health. Some clones in this sample may be carry-over from other donors' samples. This chain links TRBV7-9 with TRBJ1-6. The CDR3 region is CASSSSAAYDSPLHF.